This paragraph covers one T cell receptor beta chain sequence. Source study methods: Amplification of reference gene primers was used by the study to estimate nucleated cell counts. The repertoire was sequenced with immunoSEQ multiplex PCR; TCRdb's copy has only in-frame clones and lacks some. V, J and clone size derive from that table, while D and trimming were established from the DNA sequence. The sample consists of fewer than 350,000 clones, approximately 90% of them appearing once. These data come from a study of blood T cell repertoires in COVID-19. Study at large: Sources were T cells, B-cell-depleted T cells, or PBMCs; the material itself was cDNA or gDNA.

Germline loops: CDR1 SGDLS, CDR2 YYNGEE. V lost 0 bases and J lost 0, with 9 bases in between. The CDR3 is made up of 15 amino acids. Before being deemed recovered, Cohort 3 donors had two negative PCRs, clearance, or symptom resolution. Sequencing used PBMCs or T cells enriched from blood (not recorded which). This TCR was recovered from a woman aged 35 to 49 who had recovered from COVID-19. V and J are TRBV9 and TRBJ1-1, with D maybe TRBD1 (6 bases). This chain's CDR3 is CASSVAGTLNTEAFF. The CDR3, as DNA: TGTGCCAGCAGCGTAGCCGGGACATTGAACACTGAAGCTTTCTTT.